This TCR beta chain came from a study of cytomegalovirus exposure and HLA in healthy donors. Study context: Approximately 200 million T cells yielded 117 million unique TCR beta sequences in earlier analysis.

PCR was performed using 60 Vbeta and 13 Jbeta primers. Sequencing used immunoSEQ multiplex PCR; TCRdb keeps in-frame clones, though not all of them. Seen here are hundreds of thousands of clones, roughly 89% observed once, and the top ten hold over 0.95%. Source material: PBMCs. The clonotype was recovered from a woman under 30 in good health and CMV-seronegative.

The CDR3 spells CASSSVISNEQYF. In nucleotides, the CDR3 is TGTGCCAGCAGTAGTGTCATATCCAACGAGCAGTACTTC. The gene calls are TRBV5-4 and TRBJ2-7; D call uncertain. The germline CDR1 and CDR2 sequences are SGHNT and YYREEE (reference sequence). The CDR3 is made up of 13 amino acids. Trimming cost V 5 bases and J 5 bases, with 14 bases left between them.